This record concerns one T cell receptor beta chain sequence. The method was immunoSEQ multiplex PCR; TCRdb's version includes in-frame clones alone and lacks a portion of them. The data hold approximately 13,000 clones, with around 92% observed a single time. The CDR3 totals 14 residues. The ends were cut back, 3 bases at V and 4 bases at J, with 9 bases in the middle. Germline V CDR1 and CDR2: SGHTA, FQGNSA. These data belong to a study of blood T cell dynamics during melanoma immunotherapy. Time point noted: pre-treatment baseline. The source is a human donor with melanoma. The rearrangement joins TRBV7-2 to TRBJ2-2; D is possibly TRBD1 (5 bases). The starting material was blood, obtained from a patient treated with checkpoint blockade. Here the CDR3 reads CASSFSQGTGELFF. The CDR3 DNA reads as TGTGCCAGCAGCTTTAGCCAGGGCACCGGGGAGCTGTTTTTT.